Included here is one T cell receptor (beta chain) sequence, with context. The data belong to a study of T cell changes during pregnancy in multiple sclerosis. The germline V gene encodes CDR1 GTSNPN and CDR2 SVGIG (reference sequence). V shed 8 bases and J shed 1 base, with 14 bases lying between them. The CDR3 covers 13 residues. Sequencing was performed with immunoSEQ multiplex PCR; in TCRdb, only in-frame clones are kept and a portion is missing. The data contain 55,000 to 85,000 clones, over 75% of them singletons. The TCR originated in a female donor with multiple sclerosis, enrolled in a pregnancy study. The source was peripheral blood, collected in the third trimester of pregnancy. V gene TRBV30 combines with J gene TRBJ1-2; D may be TRBD1 (6 bases). This CDR3 reads CAGLAGDNYGYTF. The CDR3 DNA is TGTGCCGGTCTGGCAGGGGATAACTATGGCTACACCTTC.